A single sample gave rise to the 6 T cell receptor beta chains below, sequenced in a study of blood T cell repertoires in COVID-19. The data were produced by immunoSEQ multiplex PCR, yet TCRdb's version contains in-frame clones alone and is incomplete. Among about 110,000 clones listed, 80% were seen once. The sample consisted of peripheral blood. These receptors all stem from a man in his 70s with acute or convalescent COVID-19.

The sample holds a few counts of this clone. The chain combines TRBV4-3 with TRBJ1-4; 7 nucleotides align to TRBD1. The CDR3 extends over 16 amino acids. The trim removed 5 bases at V and 1 base at J, leaving 7 bases unmatched. Germline V gene sequence: CDR1 LGHNA, CDR2 YSLEER. The CDR3 loop is CASSATYRGTNEKLFF. DNA for the CDR3: TGCGCCAGCAGCGCCACCTACAGGGGAACTAATGAAAAACTGTTTTTT.

This clone was observed a few times. The J gene is TRBJ1-4, the V gene TRBV7-8; D not resolved. In germline, CDR1 is SGHVS, CDR2 FQNEAQ. Between the trimmed V and J ends, which lost 8 bases and 8 bases, there was a span of 9 bases. This CDR3 comprises 11 residues. This chain's CDR3 is CASSREEKLFF. CDR3 coding DNA: TGTGCCAGCTCCCGGGAAGAAAAACTGTTTTTT.

The rearrangement joins TRBV5-1 to TRBJ2-1; 15 nucleotides match TRBD2. The germline V gene encodes CDR1 SGHRS and CDR2 YFSETQ. Trimming removed 4 bases from V and 14 bases from J; junction bases left unmatched: 10. This CDR3 comprises 15 residues. For the CDR3, the DNA is TGCGCCAGCAGCCCCCGGACTAGCGGGGGGGGCTCGGAGTTCTTC. It is translated as CASSPRTSGGGSEFF. The variable domain in full, completed from reference TRBV5-1 and TRBJ2-1, reads KAGVTQTPRYLIKTRGQQVTLSCSPISGHRSVSWYQQTPGQGLQFLFEYFSETQRNKGNFPGRFSGRQFSNSRSEMNVSTLELGDSALYLCASSPRTSGGGSEFFGPGTRLTVL.

The chain couples TRBV19 to TRBJ1-5, with 7 bases that match TRBD1. CDR3 size: 15 residues. The V gene's germline CDR1 is LNHDA and CDR2 SQIVND (reference sequence). J gave up 3 bases and V 7 bases, and 9 bases lay outside the gene matches. This CDR3 is CASTRTGPNNQPQHF. The CDR3, as DNA: TGTGCCAGTACCCGGACAGGACCAAACAATCAGCCCCAGCATTTT. The entire variable domain, with the rest obtained from reference TRBV19 and TRBJ1-5, is as follows: DGGITQSPKYLFRKEGQNVTLSCEQNLNHDAMYWYRQDPGQGLRLIYYSQIVNDFQKGDIAEGYSVSREKKESFPLTVTSAQKNPTAFYLCASTRTGPNNQPQHFGDGTRLSIL.

The V and J genes are TRBV19 and TRBJ1-5, with D perhaps TRBD1 (6 bases). Per germline, CDR1 LNHDA and CDR2 SQIVND (reference sequence). The CDR3 sequence is 12 residues long. V was shortened by 8 bases and J by 7 bases, with 12 bases between the two germline ends. CDR3 bases: TGTGCCAGTGAGGGGGGGTTGCAGCCCCAGCATTTT. Amino acid sequence: CASEGGLQPQHF.

The chain joins TRBV6-5 to TRBJ2-4; tentatively, D is TRBD1 (7 bases). Trimming stripped 5 bases from V and 8 bases from J, with 13 bases between. The germline V gene has CDR1 MNHEY and CDR2 SVGAGI. The CDR3 runs to 13 residues. CDR3 sequence (DNA): TGTGCCAGCAGTCGACAGGGAGGTGACATTCAGTACTTC. This translates into CASSRQGGDIQYF.